This T cell receptor (beta chain) stems from a study of vaccination and CD4 T cells after COVID-19. In germline, CDR1 is DFQATT, CDR2 SNEGSKA (reference sequence). The CDR3 spans 13 residues. The J segment lost 5 bases and the V segment lost 5 bases, leaving 3 bases of the junction unmatched. This clonotype was seen a handful of times. Its antigen is unidentified. Treatment reported: approximately 11-day PBMC culture with coronavirus spike peptide pools or control peptides (ViraFEST assay). Each well held 2 million or so PBMCs in IL-2 (roughly 10 IU/ml) medium with approximately 9.9 ug/ml peptide pools. The Oncomine TCR Beta short-read assay was what sequenced the DNA obtained from cultured CD4+ T cells. MiXCR was run by TCRdb on the PCR reads, yielding one entry per CDR3 protein. The repertoire holds approximately 18,000 distinct CDR3 sequences, around 60% seen once, with 8% to 13% in the top ten.

General study findings and limits: Nearly all convalescent vaccine-specific clones, 304 of 307, recognized only SARS-CoV-2 spike.

The sample was CD4+ T cells from blood, cultured in vitro. The receptor comes from a human donor who had recovered from COVID-19. The V gene is TRBV20-1, the J gene TRBJ1-4; 9 bases map to TRBD1. This CDR3 is CSAAGTGNEKLFF. The CDR3 nucleotides are TGCAGTGCTGCTGGGACAGGGAATGAAAAACTGTTTTTT.